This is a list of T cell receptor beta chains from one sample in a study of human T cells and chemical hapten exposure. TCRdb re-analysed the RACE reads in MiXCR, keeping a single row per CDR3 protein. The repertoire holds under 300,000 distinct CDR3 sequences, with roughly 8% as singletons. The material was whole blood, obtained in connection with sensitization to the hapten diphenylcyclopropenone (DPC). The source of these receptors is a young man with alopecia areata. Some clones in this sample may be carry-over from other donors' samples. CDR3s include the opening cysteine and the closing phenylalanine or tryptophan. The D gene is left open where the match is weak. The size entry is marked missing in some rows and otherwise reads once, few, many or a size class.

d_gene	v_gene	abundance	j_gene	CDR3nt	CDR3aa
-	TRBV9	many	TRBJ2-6	TGTGCCAGCAGCGCTGGCTCTGGGGCCAACGTCCTGACTTTC	CASSAGSGANVLTF
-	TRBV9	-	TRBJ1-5	TGTGCCAGCAGCTCCCCGGGGATAAATCAGCCCCAGCATTTT	CASSSPGINQPQHF
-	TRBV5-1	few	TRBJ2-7	TGCGCCAGCAGTTCTTTGTCCTACGAGCAGTACTTC	CASSSLSYEQYF
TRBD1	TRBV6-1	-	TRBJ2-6	TGTGCCAGCAAACGGACAGGGGGAGCTGGGGCCAACGTCCTGACTTTC	CASKRTGGAGANVLTF
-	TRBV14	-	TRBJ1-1	TGTGCCAGCAGCCATTCCGTGAACACTGAAGCTTTCTTT	CASSHSVNTEAFF
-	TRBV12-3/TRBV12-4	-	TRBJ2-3	TGTGCCAGCAGTTTTACGACAGGCTTCGCAGATACGCAGTATTTT	CASSFTTGFADTQYF
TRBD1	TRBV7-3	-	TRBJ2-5	TGTGCCAGCAGGGACACAGGGGGCGCGGAGACCCAGTACTTC	CASRDTGGAETQYF
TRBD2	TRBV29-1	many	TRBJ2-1	TGCAGCGTTGCAGGGCGGGGGGCCCGCTCCTACAATGAGCAGTTCTTC	CSVAGRGARSYNEQFF
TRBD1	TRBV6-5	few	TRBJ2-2	TGTGCCAGCAGAGGACAGGGGGCCAACACCGGGGAGCTGTTTTTT	CASRGQGANTGELFF
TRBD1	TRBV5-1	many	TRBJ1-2	TGCGCCAGCAGCCCCCCAGGGGGCAGCTATGGCTACACCTTC	CASSPPGGSYGYTF
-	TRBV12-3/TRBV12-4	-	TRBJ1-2	TGTGCCAGCAGTTTAAGAGTTGAGTATGGCTACACCTTC	CASSLRVEYGYTF
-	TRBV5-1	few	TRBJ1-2	TGCGCCAGCAGCTTCGACAGCGGCTATGGCTACACCTTC	CASSFDSGYGYTF
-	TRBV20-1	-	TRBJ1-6	TGCAGTGCTAGAGAGGGTTCTAATTCACCCCTCCACTTT	CSAREGSNSPLHF
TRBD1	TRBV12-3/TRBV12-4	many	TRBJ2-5	TGTGCCAGCAGTTTAGCGGGGACAGGGGTGGAGACCCAGTACTTC	CASSLAGTGVETQYF
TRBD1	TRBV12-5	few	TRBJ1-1	TGTGCTAGTGGTCCCCTATGGACAGGGAACACTGAAGCTTTCTTT	CASGPLWTGNTEAFF
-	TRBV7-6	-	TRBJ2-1	TGTGCCAGCAGCTTAGCCAGGGTGAATGAGCAGTTCTTC	CASSLARVNEQFF
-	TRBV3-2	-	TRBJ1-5	TGTGCCAGCCGGACCGGGACAGGGATGAAGGGGGGCAATCAGCCCCAGCATTTT	CASRTGTGMKGGNQPQHF
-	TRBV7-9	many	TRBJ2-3	TGTGCCAGCACGAGACCGGGGCGCACTACAGATACGCAGTATTTT	CASTRPGRTTDTQYF
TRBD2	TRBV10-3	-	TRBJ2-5	TGTGCCATCAGTGCGGGGACTAGCAGTTACGAGACCCAGTACTTC	CAISAGTSSYETQYF
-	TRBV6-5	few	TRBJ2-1	TGTGCCAGCAGTTACGTGGTAGCTTCCTACAATGAGCAGTTCTTC	CASSYVVASYNEQFF
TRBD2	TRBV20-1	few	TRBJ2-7	TGCAGTGCTAGAGATGAGCGGGGGGACTCCTACGAGCAGTACTTC	CSARDERGDSYEQYF
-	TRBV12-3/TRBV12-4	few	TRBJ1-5	TGTGCCTCAGGCAAAACAGGGACCAATCAGCCCCAGCATTTT	CASGKTGTNQPQHF
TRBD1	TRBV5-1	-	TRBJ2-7	TGCGCCAGCAGCTTGGTTGCCGGGACAGGGATGATAGAGCAGTACTTC	CASSLVAGTGMIEQYF
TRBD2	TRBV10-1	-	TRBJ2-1	TGCGCCAGCTGTCAGGCTAGCGGGGGATTGCAGTTCTTC	CASCQASGGLQFF
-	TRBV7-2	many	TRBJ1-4	TGTGCCAGCAGTTCCCAGATCGCAACTAATGAAAAACTGTTTTTT	CASSSQIATNEKLFF
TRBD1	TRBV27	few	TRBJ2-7	TGTGCCAGCAGTTTTGACAGGGGGCGATACGAGCAGTACTTC	CASSFDRGRYEQYF
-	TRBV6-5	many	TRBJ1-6	TGTGCCAGCAGTTACTCCGGCGTCTCCTATAATTCACCCCTCCACTTT	CASSYSGVSYNSPLHF
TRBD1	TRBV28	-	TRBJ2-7	TGTGCCAGCAGCCGAAGACAGGGGGGAACCTACGAGCAGTACTTC	CASSRRQGGTYEQYF
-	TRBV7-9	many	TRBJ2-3	TGTGCCAGCAGCTCAACAGGGCAGCGAAAGAGCACAGATACGCAGTATTTT	CASSSTGQRKSTDTQYF
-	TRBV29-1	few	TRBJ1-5	TGCAGCGTTGCCCACACCTGGAATCAGCCCCAGCATTTT	CSVAHTWNQPQHF
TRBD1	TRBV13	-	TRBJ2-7	TGTGCCAGCAGCTTATCCCAGGGGGCATCCGAGCAGTACTTC	CASSLSQGASEQYF
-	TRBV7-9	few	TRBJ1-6	TGTGCCAGCAGCTTAGACAGAACGGAAAATTCACCCCTCCACTTT	CASSLDRTENSPLHF
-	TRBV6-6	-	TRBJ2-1	TGTGCCAGCAGTTTACGACTTTTCTACGAGCAGTTCTTC	CASSLRLFYEQFF
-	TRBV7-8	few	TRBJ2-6	TGTGCCAGCAGCTTATCTTCAGGGATCCTACTTGCTGGGGCCAACGTCCTGACTTTC	CASSLSSGILLAGANVLTF
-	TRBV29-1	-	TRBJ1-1	TGCAGCGTTGAAGAAGGCATCAACACTGAAGCTTTCTTT	CSVEEGINTEAFF
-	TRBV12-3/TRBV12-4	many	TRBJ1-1	TGTGCCAGCAGGGAGAACACTGAAGCTTTCTTT	CASRENTEAFF
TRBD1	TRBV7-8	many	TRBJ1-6	TGTGCCAGCAGCTTAGGGGGGCCAGACAGGGGATTTTATAATTCACCCCTCCACTTT	CASSLGGPDRGFYNSPLHF
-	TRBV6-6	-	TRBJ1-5	TGTGCCAGCAGTTCCTTGGACAAAGGTAATAATCAGCCCCAGCATTTT	CASSSLDKGNNQPQHF
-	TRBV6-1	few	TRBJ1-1	TGTGCCAGCAGTGAAGGTCCTGGGGCTGAAGCTTTCTTT	CASSEGPGAEAFF
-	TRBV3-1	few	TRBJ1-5	TGTGCCAGCAGCCAAGATAGGAATCAGCCCCAGCATTTT	CASSQDRNQPQHF
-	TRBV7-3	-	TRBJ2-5	TGTGCCAGCAGCAAAACCGGGGCTCAAGAGACCCAGTACTTC	CASSKTGAQETQYF